These 31 T cell receptor beta chains came from one sample sequenced in a study of vaccination and CD4 T cells after COVID-19. No antigen has been identified for these receptors. Sample treatment: roughly 10-day PBMC culture with coronavirus spike peptide pools or control peptides (ViraFEST assay). Once obtained from cultured CD4+ T cells, the DNA was sequenced using the Oncomine TCR Beta short-read assay. TCRdb re-derived calls from the PCR reads in MiXCR, one entry per CDR3 protein. The data contain almost 20,000 distinct CDR3 sequences, around 60% of them seen just once; the ten biggest clones take up more than 8.5%. Specimen: CD4+ T cells from blood, cultured in vitro, collected after SARS-CoV-2 vaccination. These receptors were taken from a human donor who had recovered from COVID-19.

The gene calls are TRBV2 and TRBJ1-5; D possibly corresponds to TRBD1 (5 bases). The V gene's germline CDR1 is SNHLY and CDR2 FYNNEI. The CDR3 totals 15 residues. V was pared by 7 bases and J by 1 base, with 14 bases between. The CDR3 bases are TGTGCCAGCACCATACAGGACCGGAGCAATCAGCCCCAGCATTTT. Its protein is CASTIQDRSNQPQHF. Based on the CDR3 plus reference TRBV2 and TRBJ1-5, the full variable domain is EPEVTQTPSHQVTQMGQEVILRCVPISNHLYFYWYRQILGQKVEFLVSFYNNEISEKSEIFDDQFSVERPDGSNFTLKIRSTKLEDSAMYFCASTIQDRSNQPQHFGDGTRLSIL.

V gene TRBV7-9 combines with J gene TRBJ1-3, with D unclear. The CDR3 is made up of 14 amino acids. V lost 3 bases to trimming and J lost 3 bases, with 9 bases between them. From germline, CDR1 is SEHNR and CDR2 FQNEAQ (reference sequence). CDR3 sequence: CASSLAQSGNTIYF. CDR3 bases: TGTGCCAGCAGCTTGGCACAGAGTGGAAACACCATATATTTT.

The chain recombines TRBV6-1 with TRBJ2-3, with a possible D match to TRBD1 (6 bases). CDR1 and CDR2 from the germline V gene are MNHNS and SASEGT. Trimming cost V 5 bases and J 5 bases, with 14 bases left between them. The CDR3 is made up of 14 amino acids. In DNA, the CDR3 is TGTGCCAGCAGTCTTCGGGACAACTTAGATACGCAGTATTTT. Amino acids: CASSLRDNLDTQYF.

The chain links TRBV7-8 to TRBJ2-1; 11 bases agree with TRBD2. V was clipped by 3 bases and J by 2 bases; unmatched bases: 0. The germline V gene encodes CDR1 SGHVS and CDR2 FQNEAQ. The CDR3 runs to 15 residues. The CDR3 here is CASSFSGGAYNEQFF. The DNA for the CDR3 is TGTGCCAGCAGCTTTAGCGGGGGGGCCTACAATGAGCAGTTCTTC.

This chain joins TRBV2 and TRBJ2-7; no definite D call. CDR1 SNHLY and CDR2 FYNNEI come from the germline V gene. The CDR3 totals 13 residues. Trimming cost V 3 bases and J 3 bases, with 9 bases left between them. This chain's CDR3 is CASSEGVLYEQYF. As DNA, the CDR3 is TGTGCCAGCAGTGAGGGCGTTCTCTACGAGCAGTACTTC.

The table lists this clonotype with a few counts. The rearrangement links TRBV20-1 to TRBJ1-1; D gene ambiguous. Trimming took off 1 base at V and 3 bases at J, with 12 bases between the two ends. From germline, CDR1 is DFQATT and CDR2 SNEGSKA (reference sequence). CDR3 length equals 14 residues. Here the CDR3 reads CSARVLGGDTEAFF. DNA of the CDR3: TGCAGTGCTAGAGTGTTAGGAGGCGACACTGAAGCTTTCTTT.

This clonotype was counted a single time. V usage is TRBV5-1 and J usage is TRBJ1-5; possibly TRBD1 for D (5 bases). Germline V gene sequence: CDR1 SGHRS, CDR2 YFSETQ. With 0 bases removed from V and 3 bases from J, the gap between germline ends came to 10 bases. The CDR3 has 15 residues. CDR3 nucleotide sequence: TGCGCCAGCAGCTTGGGGGGGACCTCCAATCAGCCCCAGCATTTT. Amino acids: CASSLGGTSNQPQHF.

The chain employs TRBV20-1 and TRBJ1-5, with 7 bases matching TRBD1. The length of the CDR3 is 17 residues. V shed 0 bases, J shed 1 base, and the junction held 9 bases outside the gene matches. Germline CDR1 is DFQATT and CDR2 is SNEGSKA (reference sequence). CDR3 protein: CSARDFRGTESNQPQHF. CDR3 nucleotide sequence: TGCAGTGCTAGAGATTTTAGGGGGACAGAGAGCAATCAGCCCCAGCATTTT.

The chain has TRBV27 and TRBJ2-7; D may correspond to TRBD1 or TRBD2 (5 bases each). CDR3 length equals 15 residues. Germline V gene sequence: CDR1 MNHEY, CDR2 SMNVEV (reference sequence). V gave up 5 bases and J gave up 0 bases, with 14 bases separating them. CDR3 bases: TGTGCCAGCAGTGAGGTGGGGACGGGCTCCTACGAGCAGTACTTC. It specifies CASSEVGTGSYEQYF.

The chain employs TRBV19 and TRBJ2-3, with a possible D match to TRBD2 (6 bases). CDR1 and CDR2 from the germline V gene are LNHDA and SQIVND (reference sequence). V lost 4 bases and J 2 bases, leaving 13 bases between the germline ends. The CDR3 sequence is 15 residues long. The CDR3 bases are TGTGCCAGTAGTACCTTAGCGGACCCCACAGATACGCAGTATTTT. As protein: CASSTLADPTDTQYF. Using reference TRBV19 and TRBJ2-3 for the parts outside the CDR3, the full variable domain is DGGITQSPKYLFRKEGQNVTLSCEQNLNHDAMYWYRQDPGQGLRLIYYSQIVNDFQKGDIAEGYSVSREKKESFPLTVTSAQKNPTAFYLCASSTLADPTDTQYFGPGTRLTVL.

The chain is built from TRBV25-1 and TRBJ2-6; the D gene is possibly TRBD1 (6 bases). CDR1 is MGHDK and CDR2 is SYGVNS in the germline V gene. Trimming left V 3 bases short and J 3 bases short, with 9 bases between. The CDR3 contains 15 residues. The CDR3 spells CASSDTGHGANVLTF. The CDR3 DNA reads TGTGCCAGCAGTGATACAGGGCATGGGGCCAACGTCCTGACTTTC.

This clonotype was counted only a few times. This chain joins TRBV20-1 and TRBJ1-2; 8 nucleotides agree with TRBD1. J lost 8 bases, V lost 0 bases, and 5 bases had no gene match. The germline V gene encodes CDR1 DFQATT and CDR2 SNEGSKA (reference sequence). The CDR3 has 13 amino acids. The CDR3: CSARDQGAEGYTF. The CDR3, as DNA: TGCAGTGCTAGAGACCAGGGGGCGGAGGGCTACACCTTC.

V and J are TRBV28 and TRBJ2-4, with TRBD2 matching 8 bases. The J segment lost 3 bases and the V segment lost 6 bases, leaving 7 bases of the junction unmatched. The CDR3 loop spans 15 amino acids. The V gene's germline CDR1 is MDHEN and CDR2 SYDVKM. The CDR3 reads CASRGQAGGKNIQYF. The CDR3 DNA follows: TGTGCCAGCAGGGGTCAGGCGGGGGGCAAAAACATTCAGTACTTC.

The rearrangement uses TRBV19 and TRBJ1-2, with 11 bases lining up with TRBD1. J was trimmed by 3 bases and V by 5 bases; bases with no gene match: 8. The germline V gene has CDR1 LNHDA and CDR2 SQIVND (reference sequence). This CDR3 has 16 residues. CDR3 in DNA: TGTGCCAGTAGTGCGAAAGGACAGGGGGCCCACTATGGCTACACCTTC. It translates to CASSAKGQGAHYGYTF. The full variable domain, rest sourced from reference TRBV19 and TRBJ1-2, is DGGITQSPKYLFRKEGQNVTLSCEQNLNHDAMYWYRQDPGQGLRLIYYSQIVNDFQKGDIAEGYSVSREKKESFPLTVTSAQKNPTAFYLCASSAKGQGAHYGYTFGSGTRLTVV.

Turning to this clonotype: A read error may produce the germline difference seen at one junction end. The chain recombines TRBV7-8 with TRBJ1-2, with a weak D call TRBD1 (5 bases). CDR1 and CDR2 from the germline V gene are SGHVS and FQNEAQ. The CDR3 consists of 13 residues. This chain's CDR3 is CVSSLRDFSRYTF. Written as DNA, the CDR3 is TGTGTCAGCAGCTTAAGGGACTTCAGTCGCTACACCTTC.

This clonotype was observed a handful of times. The rearrangement joins TRBV7-9 to TRBJ1-1; 7 bases are a match to TRBD1. This CDR3 has 14 amino acids. Trimming cost V 3 bases and J 4 bases; bases outside gene matches: 5. The V gene's germline CDR1 is SEHNR and CDR2 FQNEAQ (reference sequence). In nucleotides, the CDR3 is TGTGCCAGCAGCTTGAGGAGGGGGCTCACTGAAGCTTTCTTT. Protein: CASSLRRGLTEAFF.

V usage is TRBV5-4 and J usage is TRBJ2-7; 8 bases align to TRBD1. The CDR3 is 13 amino acids. Germline-derived CDR1 and CDR2 are SGHNT and YYREEE (reference sequence). After removal of 2 bases from V and 5 bases from J, the junction contained 3 bases not matched to a gene. CDR3 sequence reads: CASSFDRGHEQYF. Written as DNA, the CDR3 is TGTGCCAGCAGCTTCGACAGGGGCCACGAGCAGTACTTC.

The chain is built from TRBV7-2 and TRBJ1-2, with TRBD1 matching over 7 bases. The trim removed 3 bases at V and 9 bases at J, leaving 16 bases unmatched. The CDR3 consists of 16 residues. Germline V gene lookup returns CDR1 SGHTA and CDR2 FQGNSA. The CDR3 bases are TGTGCCAGCAGCTTCCATAGACAGGGAGTACTAAGGAGCTACACCTTC. It specifies CASSFHRQGVLRSYTF.

V and J are TRBV6-1 and TRBJ1-1; D call uncertain. Trimming stripped 5 bases from V and 6 bases from J, with 13 bases between. This CDR3 region has 13 residues. Germline-derived CDR1 and CDR2 are MNHNS and SASEGT. CDR3 sequence (DNA): TGTGCCAGCAGTCCCCCGTTTGATTCTGAAGCTTTCTTT. Its protein is CASSPPFDSEAFF.

This chain uses TRBV2 with TRBJ1-5, with D maybe TRBD1 (6 bases). Trimming left V 8 bases short and J 4 bases short, with 12 bases between. The CDR3 contains 13 residues. Germline V gene data show CDR1 as SNHLY and CDR2 as FYNNEI. DNA for the CDR3: TGTGCCAGCGGCGACAGGAGAAATCAGCCCCAGCATTTT. This gives the protein CASGDRRNQPQHF. Variable domain in full (rest from reference TRBV2 and TRBJ1-5): EPEVTQTPSHQVTQMGQEVILRCVPISNHLYFYWYRQILGQKVEFLVSFYNNEISEKSEIFDDQFSVERPDGSNFTLKIRSTKLEDSAMYFCASGDRRNQPQHFGDGTRLSIL.

The chain couples TRBV7-2 to TRBJ1-5; D call uncertain. The CDR3 length is 13 residues. The germline V gene has CDR1 SGHTA and CDR2 FQGNSA. Trimming stripped 2 bases from V and 5 bases from J, with 7 bases between. Here the CDR3 reads CASSLSRDQPQHF. The CDR3 DNA sequence: TGTGCCAGCAGCTTATCCCGGGATCAGCCCCAGCATTTT.

This chain uses TRBV12-3 or TRBV12-4 with TRBJ2-3; D uncertain. Trimming shortened V by 5 bases and J by 0 bases, and 9 bases separated the two germline ends. The CDR3 length is 14 residues. CDR3 amino acids: CASSTYLSTDTQYF. As DNA, the CDR3 is TGTGCCAGCAGTACCTACCTGAGCACAGATACGCAGTATTTT.

This clonotype appeared a few times. The chain is built from TRBV27 and TRBJ2-3; D unclear. With 4 bases removed from V and 1 base from J, the gap between germline ends came to 9 bases. Germline CDR1 and CDR2: MNHEY and SMNVEV (reference sequence). This CDR3 comprises 14 residues. The CDR3 reads CASSSLGRTDTQYF. CDR3 in DNA: TGTGCCAGCAGTTCCCTCGGACGCACAGATACGCAGTATTTT.

The chain couples TRBV7-8 to TRBJ1-5; a weak D match, TRBD1 (6 bases). The CDR3 totals 17 residues. Germline V CDR1 and CDR2: SGHVS, FQNEAQ. V lost 5 bases to trimming and J lost 4 bases, with 21 bases between them. The CDR3 is CASSPRQVRAVNQPQHF. In DNA, the CDR3 is TGTGCCAGCAGCCCAAGACAGGTCCGGGCGGTAAATCAGCCCCAGCATTTT.

The chain recombines TRBV28 with TRBJ1-5; TRBD1 agrees at 7 bases. CDR1 is MDHEN, CDR2 SYDVKM, per germline. V lost 3 bases, J lost 7 bases, and 6 bases stayed unmatched. The CDR3 consists of 14 residues. Written as DNA, the CDR3 is TGTGCCAGCAGTTTCCCACAGGGGCGACAGCCCCAGCATTTT. Protein: CASSFPQGRQPQHF.

The rearrangement joins TRBV2 to TRBJ2-4; the D gene is possibly TRBD1 (5 bases). The V gene lost 7 bases and the J gene lost 5 bases, with 6 bases spanning the gap. From germline, CDR1 is SNHLY and CDR2 FYNNEI. This CDR3 spans 11 amino acids. CDR3 nucleotides: TGTGCCAGCAAGACAGAAAACATTCAGTACTTC. Its translation: CASKTENIQYF.

In this sample, this clonotype turned up a few times. This chain links TRBV20-1 with TRBJ1-6; 7 bases fit TRBD1. Germline trimming cut 2 bases from V and 0 bases from J; bases unmatched to any gene: 10. Germline CDR1 reads DFQATT; CDR2 reads SNEGSKA (reference sequence). CDR3 length equals 18 residues. In nucleotides, the CDR3 is TGCAGTGCTAGATCGGGACAGCCGTTAAGCTCCTATAATTCACCCCTCCACTTT. Amino acid sequence: CSARSGQPLSSYNSPLHF.

CDR3 DNA: TGCAGTGCGCCAAGAATTACAGGCTCTGAAGCTTTCTTT. It codes for CSAPRITGSEAFF. The V call is TRBV20-1, the J call TRBJ1-1, with D possibly TRBD1 on 5 matching bases. Germline V gene lookup returns CDR1 DFQATT and CDR2 SNEGSKA (reference sequence). This CDR3 has 13 amino acids. Trimming took off 6 bases at V and 6 bases at J, with 17 bases between the two ends.

This chain joins TRBV20-1 and TRBJ2-5, with TRBD1 matching 7 bases. Trimming removed 5 bases from V and 5 bases from J; junction bases left unmatched: 8. Germline CDR1 and CDR2: DFQATT and SNEGSKA (reference sequence). The CDR3 consists of 13 residues. The DNA for the CDR3 is TGCAGTGCTCCGACAGGGACGCATGAGACCCAGTACTTC. It is translated as CSAPTGTHETQYF.

V gene TRBV6-1 combines with J gene TRBJ1-2; D may be TRBD1 (5 bases). V was shortened by 8 bases and J by 2 bases, with 12 bases between the two germline ends. The length of the CDR3 is 13 residues. The germline CDR1 and CDR2 sequences are MNHNS and SASEGT. This CDR3 is CASGDVSNYGYTF. The CDR3 DNA follows: TGTGCCAGCGGGGACGTATCAAACTATGGCTACACCTTC.

The genes are TRBV6-2 or TRBV6-3 and TRBJ1-5, with TRBD1 matching over 7 bases. Trimming at V came to 2 bases and at J to 6 bases, leaving 7 bases not matched to a gene. Germline V gives CDR1 MNHEY, CDR2 SVGEGT. The CDR3 has 15 amino acids. Here the CDR3 DNA reads TGTGCCAGCAGTTACAAAACCGCAGGGGGTCAGCCCCAGCATTTT. It translates to CASSYKTAGGQPQHF.